The entry below gives a single TCR beta chain sequence along with its context. In the authors' workflow: Scientists estimated how many nucleated cells there were by amplifying reference gene primers. Assay: immunoSEQ multiplex PCR; the TCRdb copy retains only in-frame clones and omits some. V and J calls and clone size come straight from that table; D and trimming were deduced from the DNA. This table holds 55,000 to 85,000 clones, approximately 83% found once. This sample is part of a study of blood T cell repertoires in COVID-19. In the study overall: Samples of COVID-19 (acute and convalescent) were obtained from the United States, Italy and Spain. The analysed material was cDNA or gDNA that came from T cells, B-cell-depleted T cells, or PBMCs.

This clonotype was sampled from a human donor in a cohort sampled during active COVID-19. The source material was peripheral blood.

The CDR3 here is CASSVDRGQTQYF. For the CDR3, the DNA is TGTGCCAGCAGTGTCGACAGGGGACAGACCCAGTACTTC. This rearrangement joins TRBV2 to TRBJ2-5, with 8 nucleotides matching TRBD1. CDR1 SNHLY and CDR2 FYNNEI come from the germline V gene. Trimming removed 4 bases from V and 6 bases from J; junction bases left unmatched: 4. This CDR3 contains 13 residues.